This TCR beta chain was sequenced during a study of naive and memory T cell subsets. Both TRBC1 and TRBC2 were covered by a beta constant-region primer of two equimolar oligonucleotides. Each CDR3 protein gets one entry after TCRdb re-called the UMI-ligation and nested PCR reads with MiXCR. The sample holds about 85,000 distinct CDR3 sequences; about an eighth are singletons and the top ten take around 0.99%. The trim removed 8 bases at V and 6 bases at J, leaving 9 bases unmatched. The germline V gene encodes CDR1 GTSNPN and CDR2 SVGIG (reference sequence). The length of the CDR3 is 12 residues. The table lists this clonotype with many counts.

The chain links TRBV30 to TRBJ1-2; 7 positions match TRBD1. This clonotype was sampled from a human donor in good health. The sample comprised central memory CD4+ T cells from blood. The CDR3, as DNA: TGTGCCCGAGACAGGGTGGGAGATGGCTACACCTTC. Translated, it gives CARDRVGDGYTF.